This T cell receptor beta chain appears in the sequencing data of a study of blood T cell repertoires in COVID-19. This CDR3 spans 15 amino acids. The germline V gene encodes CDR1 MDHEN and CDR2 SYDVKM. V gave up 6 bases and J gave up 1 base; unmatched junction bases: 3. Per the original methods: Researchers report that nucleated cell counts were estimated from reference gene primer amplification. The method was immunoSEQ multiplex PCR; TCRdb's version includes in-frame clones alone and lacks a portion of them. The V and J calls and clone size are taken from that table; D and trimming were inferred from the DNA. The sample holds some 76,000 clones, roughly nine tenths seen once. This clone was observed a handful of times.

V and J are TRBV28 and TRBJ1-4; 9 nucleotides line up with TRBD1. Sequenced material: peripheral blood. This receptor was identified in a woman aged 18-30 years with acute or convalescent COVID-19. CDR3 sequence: CASRRDRETNEKLFF. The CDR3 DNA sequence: TGTGCCAGCAGACGGGACAGGGAAACTAATGAAAAACTGTTTTTT. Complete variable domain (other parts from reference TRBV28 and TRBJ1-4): DVKVTQSSRYLVKRTGEKVFLECVQDMDHENMFWYRQDPGLGLRLIYFSYDVKMKEKGDIPEGYSVSREKKERFSLILESASTNQTSMYLCASRRDRETNEKLFFGSGTQLSVL.